The 15 T cell receptor beta chains presented below share a single source sample, sequenced in a study of T cell responses to AZD1222 COVID-19 vaccine. Assay used: immunoSEQ multiplex PCR; TCRdb lists only in-frame clones, some missing. The repertoire holds around 200,000 clones, with 88% as singletons. The source material was peripheral blood, sampled 28 days after the second AZD1222 dose. The receptors were sampled from an adult who received the AZD1222 COVID-19 vaccine.

The chain combines TRBV27 with TRBJ2-7; weak D call: TRBD1 (6 bases). The CDR3 has 13 residues. Trimming pared 6 bases from V and 7 bases from J, leaving 16 bases between. Germline V gene sequence: CDR1 MNHEY, CDR2 SMNVEV (reference sequence). In DNA form, the CDR3 reads TGTGCCAGCAGCCTACAGGGATTCGGGGAGCAGTACTTC. It yields the protein CASSLQGFGEQYF.

The V call is TRBV9, the J call TRBJ1-6; D ambiguous. The CDR3 has 16 amino acids. Germline CDR1 reads SGDLS; CDR2 reads YYNGEE. Trimming stripped 4 bases from V and 1 base from J, with 12 bases between. In DNA form, the CDR3 reads TGTGCCAGCAGCCCCGACGGTCGTTCCTATAATTCACCCCTCCACTTT. Amino acid sequence: CASSPDGRSYNSPLHF.

The chain links TRBV27 to TRBJ2-1, with D perhaps assigned TRBD1 or TRBD2 (6 bases each). CDR3 length: 13 amino acids. The V end was cut by 3 bases, the J end by 6 bases, with 9 bases between. Germline CDR1 is MNHEY and CDR2 is SMNVEV (reference sequence). The CDR3 is CASSFRGANEQFF. The CDR3 DNA follows: TGTGCCAGCAGTTTTAGGGGGGCCAATGAGCAGTTCTTC.

A remark on this clone: The sample has other DNA sequences that encode this CDR3 too. This chain links TRBV5-6 with TRBJ2-7, with D unclear. CDR1 and CDR2 from the germline V gene are SGHDT and YYEEEE. This CDR3 spans 11 amino acids. Trimming left V 3 bases short and J 4 bases short, with 5 bases between. This chain's CDR3 is CASSSTYEQYF. DNA of the CDR3: TGTGCCAGCAGCTCGACATACGAGCAGTACTTC. The full variable domain, with the rest looked up from reference TRBV5-6 and TRBJ2-7, is DAGVTQSPTHLIKTRGQQVTLRCSPKSGHDTVSWYQQALGQGPQFIFQYYEEEERQRGNFPDRFSGHQFPNYSSELNVNALLLGDSALYLCASSSTYEQYFGPGTRLTVT.

The chain recombines TRBV9 with TRBJ2-7; D gene ambiguous. The CDR3 runs 14 residues. CDR1 and CDR2 from the germline V gene are SGDLS and YYNGEE. Trimming took 3 bases from V and 0 from J, leaving 10 bases between them. The CDR3 nucleotides are TGTGCCAGCAGCGCCGGTGGCAGCTCCTACGAGCAGTACTTC. This codes for CASSAGGSSYEQYF.

The chain combines TRBV29-1 with TRBJ1-2; 7 bases line up with TRBD1. With V trimmed by 7 bases and J by 9 bases, 8 bases remained unmatched. The CDR3 covers 11 residues. Germline V gives CDR1 SQVTM, CDR2 ANQGSEA. The CDR3 DNA follows: TGCAGCGCATTGACAGGGCTAAGCTACACCTTC. Residues: CSALTGLSYTF.

V and J are TRBV12-3 or TRBV12-4 and TRBJ2-3; TRBD2 matches 7 bases. Trimming took 5 bases from V and 12 from J; bases not matched to a gene: 8. CDR3 length: 12 amino acids. The chain's CDR3 is CASSLAGTTQYF. The CDR3 DNA sequence: TGTGCCAGCAGTCTCGCCGGGACTACCCAGTATTTT.

V is TRBV3-1 (or the pseudogene TRBV3-2) and J is TRBJ2-5, with D perhaps matching TRBD1 (5 bases). V lost 0 bases to trimming and J lost 5 bases, with 13 bases between them. CDR1 is LGHDT and CDR2 is YNNKEL in the germline V gene (reference sequence). The CDR3 consists of 15 residues. Here the CDR3 reads CASSQDPQGLETQYF. As DNA, the CDR3 is TGTGCCAGCAGCCAAGATCCTCAGGGTTTGGAGACCCAGTACTTC.

The gene calls are TRBV7-3 and TRBJ1-1; D is ambiguous. Trimming removed 3 bases from V and 4 bases from J, with 9 bases in between. This CDR3 is 13 amino acids long. Germline V lookup: CDR1 SGHTA, CDR2 FQGTGA. CDR3 protein: CASSFGRATEAFF. CDR3 nucleotide sequence: TGTGCCAGCAGCTTTGGACGGGCCACTGAAGCTTTCTTT.

The genes are TRBV24-1 and TRBJ2-5; D is ambiguous. CDR3 length: 13 residues. Trimming took off 9 bases at V and 1 base at J, with 11 bases between the two ends. The germline V gene has CDR1 KGHDR and CDR2 SFDVKD. As DNA, the CDR3 is TGTGCCACCCAATGGGGTTCCCAAGAGACCCAGTACTTC. It encodes CATQWGSQETQYF.

The CDR3 bases are TGTGCCAGCAGTTACCTGGACAGGGTGGGGTCACCCCTCCACTTT. Protein: CASSYLDRVGSPLHF. V usage is TRBV6-2 or TRBV6-3 and J usage is TRBJ1-6; 8 nucleotides align to TRBD1. The CDR3 sequence is 15 residues long. Germline V gene sequence: CDR1 MNHEY, CDR2 SVGEGT. J lost 10 bases, V lost 2 bases, and 7 bases had no gene match.

J is TRBJ2-5 and V is TRBV3-1 (or the pseudogene TRBV3-2), with TRBD2 matching 10 bases. V lost 4 bases and J lost 5; bases outside the gene matches: 4. The CDR3 is 14 amino acids. The V gene's germline CDR1 is LGHDT and CDR2 YNNKEL (reference sequence). As DNA, the CDR3 is TGTGCCAGCAGCCCTCAGCGGGAGGGGGAGACCCAGTACTTC. As protein: CASSPQREGETQYF.

This chain connects TRBV19 to TRBJ2-1; TRBD2 matches 13 bases. CDR1 LNHDA and CDR2 SQIVND come from the germline V gene (reference sequence). The CDR3 extends over 15 amino acids. The V segment lost 7 bases and the J segment 8 bases; nucleotides outside the gene matches: 8. DNA for the CDR3: TGTGCCAGTACCACACTAGCGGGAGGGGGATATGAGCAGTTCTTC. Its translation: CASTTLAGGGYEQFF.

The chain recombines TRBV28 with TRBJ1-2; D is undetermined. Trimming cost V 0 bases and J 6 bases, with 14 bases left between them. Germline V CDR1 and CDR2: MDHEN, SYDVKM. The CDR3 length is 15 residues. For the CDR3, the DNA is TGTGCCAGCAGTTTATGGGGCGGGAATCTTCATGGCTACACCTTC. It translates to CASSLWGGNLHGYTF.

The J gene is TRBJ2-7, the V gene TRBV19, with D maybe TRBD1 (7 bases). CDR1 is LNHDA and CDR2 is SQIVND in the germline V gene (reference sequence). V was clipped by 6 bases and J by 6 bases, with 15 bases between them. This CDR3 is 13 amino acids long. The CDR3 sequence: CASRTTGRPEQYF. CDR3 sequence (DNA): TGTGCCAGTAGGACGACAGGGAGGCCCGAGCAGTACTTC. The entire variable domain, with the rest obtained from reference TRBV19 and TRBJ2-7, is as follows: DGGITQSPKYLFRKEGQNVTLSCEQNLNHDAMYWYRQDPGQGLRLIYYSQIVNDFQKGDIAEGYSVSREKKESFPLTVTSAQKNPTAFYLCASRTTGRPEQYFGPGTRLTVT.